This TCR beta chain was documented in a study of control samples from healthy donors and cancer patients. Using immunoSEQ multiplex PCR, the repertoire was profiled, and TCRdb retains in-frame clones only, with some absent. Of about 95,000 clones in the sample, about 85% are singletons; the top ten hold 13% to 15%. V was cut by 3 bases and J by 8 bases, with 10 bases left in between. This CDR3 spans 12 amino acids. Germline V lookup: CDR1 KGHSH, CDR2 LQKENI. This clonotype was obtained from a woman aged 70-85 years in good health. Sequencing was performed on blood. V is TRBV18 and J is TRBJ1-1; a possible D gene is TRBD1 (6 bases). The CDR3 loop is CASSPTGTEAFF. The CDR3 DNA follows: TGTGCCAGCTCACCCACAGGGACAGAAGCTTTCTTT.